Listed below are T cell receptor beta chains from one sample, sequenced in a study of T-cell memory formation after mild COVID-19. TCRdb reprocessed the 5' RACE reads via MiXCR and lists one record per CDR3 protein. Altogether 380,000 or so distinct CDR3 sequences are present, around 15% being singletons, with the ten largest covering around a fifth. Specimen: PBMCs or a T cell subset sorted from them (not recorded which). The receptors originated from a man younger than 35 who had mild COVID-19 (a few samples of this study predate the infection). Cell type and time point are not known. Both conserved end residues are part of each CDR3. A D gene is named only where the DNA matches it firmly. The listing skips clone size in some rows; elsewhere it reads once, few, many or a size class.

v_call	d_call	clone_size	j_call	cdr3_aa	cdr3_nt
TRBV5-1	-	-	TRBJ2-2	CASSSYQRGFNTGELFF	TGCGCCAGCAGCTCCTACCAGAGGGGCTTCAACACCGGGGAGCTGTTTTTT
TRBV29-1	-	many	TRBJ1-4	CSANVGGRNEKLFF	TGCAGCGCAAATGTCGGCGGCCGTAATGAAAAACTGTTTTTT
TRBV6-2/TRBV6-3	-	many	TRBJ2-5	CASSNHGGEETQYF	TGTGCCAGCAGTAACCACGGCGGGGAAGAGACCCAGTACTTC
TRBV7-6	-	many	TRBJ1-5	CASSLLNQPQHF	TGTGCCAGCAGCTTACTAAATCAGCCCCAGCATTTT
TRBV7-3	-	few	TRBJ2-2	CASSPGRINTGELFF	TGTGCCAGCAGCCCTGGCCGGATAAACACCGGGGAGCTGTTTTTT
TRBV5-1	-	few	TRBJ1-2	CATGQTEVGDGYTF	TGCGCCACTGGACAAACGGAGGTCGGTGATGGCTACACCTTC
TRBV7-9	-	-	TRBJ1-1	CASSLATFQGAFF	TGTGCCAGCAGCTTAGCGACTTTTCAGGGGGCTTTCTTT
TRBV18	-	-	TRBJ2-2	CASSPAYSRNTGELFF	TGTGCCAGCTCGCCCGCTTACAGCCGAAACACCGGGGAGCTGTTTTTT
TRBV4-3	-	many	TRBJ1-6	CASRQGNSPLHF	TGCGCCAGCAGGCAAGGGAATTCACCCCTCCACTTT
TRBV7-6	TRBD1	many	TRBJ2-7	CASSVRQGSTYEQYF	TGTGCCAGCAGCGTACGACAGGGGTCCACCTACGAGCAGTACTTC